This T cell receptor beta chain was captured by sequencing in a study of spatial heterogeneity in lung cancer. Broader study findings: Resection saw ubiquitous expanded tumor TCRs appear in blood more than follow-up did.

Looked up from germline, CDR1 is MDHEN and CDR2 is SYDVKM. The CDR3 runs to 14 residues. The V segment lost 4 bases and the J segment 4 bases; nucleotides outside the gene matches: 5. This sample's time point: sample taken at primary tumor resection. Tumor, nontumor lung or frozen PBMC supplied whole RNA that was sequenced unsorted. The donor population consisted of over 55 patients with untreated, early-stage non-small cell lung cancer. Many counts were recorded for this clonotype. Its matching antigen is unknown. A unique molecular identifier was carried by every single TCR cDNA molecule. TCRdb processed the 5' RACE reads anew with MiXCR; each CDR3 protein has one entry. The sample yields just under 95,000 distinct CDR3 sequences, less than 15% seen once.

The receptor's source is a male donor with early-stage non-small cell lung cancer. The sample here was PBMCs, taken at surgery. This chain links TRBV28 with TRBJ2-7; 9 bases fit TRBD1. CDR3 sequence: CASSWTGAVYEQYF. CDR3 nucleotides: TGTGCCAGCAGTTGGACAGGGGCAGTGTACGAGCAGTACTTC.